The 28 T cell receptor beta chains presented below share a single source sample, sequenced in a study of identical twins' blood T cells. TCRdb passed the 5' RACE reads through MiXCR, listing each CDR3 protein once. The sample carries hundreds of thousands of distinct CDR3 sequences, 28% recorded once. The specimen sequenced was PBMCs. All receptors come from a woman between 18 and 50 years old in good health.

The chain employs TRBV2 and TRBJ2-2, with 10 nucleotides matching TRBD1. Germline V gives CDR1 SNHLY, CDR2 FYNNEI. J lost 6 bases, V lost 8 bases, and 6 bases had no gene match. The length of the CDR3 is 14 residues. The CDR3 DNA sequence: TGTGCCAGCCGGGGACAGGGGCTTGCCGGGGAGCTGTTTTTT. As protein: CASRGQGLAGELFF.

V usage is TRBV4-1 and J usage is TRBJ2-7; no clear D. The germline V and J ends were trimmed by 3 bases and 6 bases, with 15 bases remaining between them. The length of the CDR3 is 14 residues. Germline loops: CDR1 MGHRA, CDR2 YSYEKL. The CDR3 DNA follows: TGCGCCAGCAGCCAGTCGTCAGCCTCCATCGAGCAGTACTTC. It yields the protein CASSQSSASIEQYF.

This clonotype was counted at least ten times. The chain links TRBV29-1 to TRBJ2-1; 7 bases are shared with TRBD1. The CDR3 is 17 residues long. V trimming: 6 bases; J trimming: 0 bases; junction bases outside the gene matches: 14. Germline CDR1 is SQVTM and CDR2 is ANQGSEA. CDR3 nucleotides: TGCAGCGTGGGCCCGGGACAGAAGTTTTACTCCTACAATGAGCAGTTCTTC. Its protein is CSVGPGQKFYSYNEQFF.

This sequence joins TRBV27 and TRBJ2-7; TRBD2 agrees at 11 bases. V lost 2 bases and J lost 4; bases outside the gene matches: 10. This CDR3 comprises 17 residues. Germline V gene data show CDR1 as MNHEY and CDR2 as SMNVEV (reference sequence). The CDR3 nucleotides are TGTGCCAGCAGTTTAAAGAGACTAGCGGGATACCCGTACGAGCAGTACTTC. The encoded protein is CASSLKRLAGYPYEQYF.

The rearrangement joins TRBV6-2 or TRBV6-3 to TRBJ2-1; no clear D gene. This CDR3 is built from 12 residues. Germline V gene data show CDR1 as MNHEY and CDR2 as SVGEGT. V lost 2 bases and J 7 bases, leaving 6 bases between the germline ends. The CDR3 protein is CASSYGSNEQFF. The DNA of the CDR3 is TGTGCCAGCAGTTACGGGTCGAATGAGCAGTTCTTC.

This chain connects TRBV10-1 to TRBJ2-2; D possibly corresponds to TRBD1 (6 bases). This CDR3 contains 12 residues. The germline V and J ends were trimmed by 9 bases and 4 bases, with 9 bases remaining between them. Germline CDR1 is WNHNN and CDR2 is SYGVQD (reference sequence). CDR3 amino acids: CASTGFTGELFF. The CDR3 coding sequence is TGCGCCAGTACAGGGTTCACCGGGGAGCTGTTTTTT.

This sequence joins TRBV12-5 and TRBJ1-1; D perhaps matches TRBD1 (6 bases). Germline CDR1 and CDR2: LGHNT and FRNRAP. Trimming left V 3 bases short and J 1 base short, with 12 bases between. The CDR3 runs to 15 residues. The CDR3, as DNA: TGTGCTAGTGGTTTTGTGGGGACACCGAACACTGAAGCTTTCTTT. This codes for CASGFVGTPNTEAFF.

The chain carries TRBV19 and TRBJ1-5, with 7 bases identical to TRBD1. With 7 bases clipped from V and 0 bases from J, the junction kept 3 bases outside the gene matches. CDR1 LNHDA and CDR2 SQIVND come from the germline V gene (reference sequence). The CDR3 length is 14 residues. CDR3 amino acids: CASNRGYSNQPQHF. For the CDR3, the DNA is TGTGCCAGTAACAGGGGATATAGCAATCAGCCCCAGCATTTT.

Of note for this clonotype: Compared with germline, one end of the junction differs, possibly owing to a read error. This chain connects TRBV9 to TRBJ2-2; 10 positions match TRBD1. Per the germline V gene, CDR1 is SGDLS and CDR2 is YYNGEE. The length of the CDR3 is 15 residues. The CDR3 region has the DNA TGTGCCAGCAGCGTGGGACAGGGGAACCCCGGGGAGCTGTTTTTT. As protein: CASSVGQGNPGELFF.

This sequence joins TRBV29-1 and TRBJ1-1; 8 positions match TRBD1. The CDR3 covers 13 residues. CDR1 SQVTM and CDR2 ANQGSEA come from the germline V gene. J gave up 6 bases and V 6 bases, and 9 bases lay outside the gene matches. The CDR3 region is CSVHPGGGPEAFF. The DNA for the CDR3 is TGCAGCGTCCACCCAGGGGGCGGGCCTGAAGCTTTCTTT.

Concerning this clonotype: Mismatch with germline at one junction end may stem from a read error. This chain links TRBV11-2 with TRBJ2-7, with TRBD1 identical over 7 bases. The germline V gene encodes CDR1 SGHAT and CDR2 FQNNGV. This CDR3 comprises 13 residues. Here the CDR3 reads CASSPGQTYEQNF. Written as DNA, the CDR3 is TGTGCCAGCAGCCCGGGACAGACCTACGAGCAGAACTTC.

The sample holds many counts of this clonotype. The V gene is TRBV29-1, the J gene TRBJ2-7; 7 nucleotides line up with TRBD1. With V trimmed by 7 bases and J by 2 bases, 8 bases remained unmatched. The CDR3 contains 13 residues. CDR1 is SQVTM, CDR2 ANQGSEA, per germline. DNA for the CDR3: TGCAGCGCAAAGGACAGGAACGCCTACGAGCAGTACTTC. It translates to CSAKDRNAYEQYF.

Worth noting for this clonotype: One end of the junction is discordant with germline, which a read error may explain. The chain is built from TRBV5-1 and TRBJ1-2; D ambiguous. In germline, CDR1 is SGHRS, CDR2 YFSETQ. CDR3 length: 12 residues. The CDR3 bases are TGCGCCGGCAGCTTGGACAACTATGGCTACACCTTC. As protein: CAGSLDNYGYTF.

This clonotype was seen only a few times. At one of its ends the junction is not consistent with the germline gene, which may arise from a read error. The V and J genes are TRBV6-1 and TRBJ2-4; D is perhaps TRBD1 (5 bases). The CDR3 contains 15 residues. The germline CDR1 and CDR2 sequences are MNHNS and SASEGT. The CDR3 region is CASSEGVGRRNIQYF. CDR3 DNA sequence: TGTGCCAGCAGCGAAGGGGTCGGACGGAGAAACATTCAGTACTTC.

The rearrangement uses TRBV25-1 and TRBJ2-2; 7 bases match TRBD1. In germline, CDR1 is MGHDK, CDR2 SYGVNS. CDR3 size: 13 residues. The V and J ends lost 9 bases and 1 base, in that order; junction bases with no gene match: 2. DNA for the CDR3: TGTGCCAGTAGGACAGGGAACACCGGGGAGCTGTTTTTT. Its protein is CASRTGNTGELFF.

This rearrangement joins TRBV28 to TRBJ1-5; no firm D call. Per germline, CDR1 MDHEN and CDR2 SYDVKM. The V end was cut by 3 bases, the J end by 0 bases, with 15 bases between. The CDR3 has 17 residues. The CDR3 is CASSFLGSAYSNQPQHF. The CDR3 region has the DNA TGTGCCAGCAGTTTCTTGGGGTCCGCTTATAGCAATCAGCCCCAGCATTTT.

This clonotype was counted a few times. A read error is likely, as this CDR3 ends without the conserved phenylalanine or tryptophan. The chain links TRBV11-2 to TRBJ2-7, with 7 positions matching TRBD1. Germline CDR1 SGHAT, CDR2 FQNNGV. The CDR3 runs 13 residues. The trim removed 5 bases at V and 2 bases at J, leaving 3 bases unmatched. The CDR3 coding sequence is TGTGCCAGCAGCCCGGGACAGACCTACGAGCAGTACCTC. Encoded protein: CASSPGQTYEQYL.

This clonotype has more than one count but fewer than ten. This chain links TRBV29-1 with TRBJ2-7; 10 bases map to TRBD2. This CDR3 region has 14 residues. Germline V CDR1 and CDR2: SQVTM, ANQGSEA. Losses at the gene ends were 2 bases for V and 4 bases for J; bases not matched to a gene: 5. CDR3 sequence reads: CSVELAGVTYEQYF. In nucleotides, the CDR3 is TGCAGCGTTGAACTAGCGGGAGTTACTTACGAGCAGTACTTC.

The sample holds many counts of this clonotype. The chain uses TRBV10-3 and TRBJ2-3, with no clear D. The V end was cut by 4 bases, the J end by 0 bases, with 11 bases between. Germline CDR1 ENHRY, CDR2 SYGVKD. This CDR3 comprises 15 residues. The CDR3 spells CAISGTPISTDTQYF. The CDR3 nucleotides read TGTGCCATCAGTGGGACGCCCATAAGCACAGATACGCAGTATTTT.

This sequence joins TRBV18 and TRBJ1-2, with D maybe TRBD1 (5 bases). The germline V gene encodes CDR1 KGHSH and CDR2 LQKENI. V lost 5 bases and J lost 2, with 9 bases in between. The CDR3 spans 13 residues. The CDR3 reads CASSADTNYGYTF. CDR3 nucleotides: TGTGCCAGCTCAGCGGACACGAACTATGGCTACACCTTC.

V and J are TRBV29-1 and TRBJ2-5; D is unclear. Trimming shortened V by 6 bases and J by 0 bases, and 8 bases separated the two germline ends. Germline values: CDR1 SQVTM, CDR2 ANQGSEA. This CDR3 contains 12 residues. The chain's CDR3 is CSVRTDQETQYF. The DNA for the CDR3 is TGCAGCGTCAGGACGGACCAAGAGACCCAGTACTTC.

The gene calls are TRBV4-3 and TRBJ2-5; 9 bases fit TRBD1. Germline CDR1 LGHNA, CDR2 YSLEER. After removal of 5 bases from V and 2 bases from J, the junction contained 9 bases not matched to a gene. The CDR3 contains 16 residues. The DNA for the CDR3 is TGCGCCAGCAGCAGGGGACAGGGATTCCTGCAAGAGACCCAGTACTTC. Translation: CASSRGQGFLQETQYF.

This clonotype was counted between two and nine times. The V call is TRBV19, the J call TRBJ1-2; no definite D call. The CDR3 totals 11 residues. V was cut by 9 bases and J by 2 bases, with 7 bases left in between. Germline lookup yields CDR1 LNHDA and CDR2 SQIVND (reference sequence). CDR3 sequence (DNA): TGTGCCAGCTGGAGGAACTATGGCTACACCTTC. Its translation is CASWRNYGYTF.

The chain joins TRBV2 to TRBJ2-2, with D possibly TRBD1 on 6 matching bases. The ends were cut back, 6 bases at V and 2 bases at J, with 13 bases in the middle. This CDR3 comprises 15 residues. Germline V CDR1 and CDR2: SNHLY, FYNNEI. CDR3 DNA sequence: TGTGCCAGCAGGAGGGGACACACTAACACCGGGGAGCTGTTTTTT. The encoded protein is CASRRGHTNTGELFF.

This clonotype appeared once. V gene TRBV6-5 combines with J gene TRBJ1-5; D is unclear. V was shortened by 11 bases and J by 0 bases, with 11 bases between the two germline ends. The CDR3 length is 13 residues. Per the germline V gene, CDR1 is MNHEY and CDR2 is SVGAGI. CDR3 coding DNA: TGTGCCGCAGCCCAGTGTAGCAATCAGCCCCAGCATTTT. Its protein product is CAAAQCSNQPQHF.

Only a few counts were recorded for this clonotype. This chain joins TRBV12-5 and TRBJ2-3; D gene unclear. CDR3 length: 13 residues. With 2 bases removed from V and 1 base from J, the gap between germline ends came to 4 bases. Germline CDR1 and CDR2: LGHNT and FRNRAP. CDR3 residues: CASGLSGTDTQYF. The CDR3 region has the DNA TGTGCTAGTGGTTTGAGTGGCACAGATACGCAGTATTTT.

This clonotype came up a few times. The chain couples TRBV7-8 to TRBJ2-1; perhaps TRBD2 as D (6 bases). The V gene's germline CDR1 is SGHVS and CDR2 FQNEAQ. With 5 bases removed from V and 4 bases from J, the gap between germline ends came to 18 bases. This CDR3 has 16 amino acids. In DNA form, the CDR3 reads TGTGCCAGCAGCCCGGCCCCTAGCGTATCTTACAATGAGCAGTTCTTC. It is translated as CASSPAPSVSYNEQFF.

As regards this clonotype: A much larger clone sits a single nucleotide away, making a read error possible. The chain joins TRBV10-3 to TRBJ1-1; D call uncertain. Germline assignment: CDR1 ENHRY and CDR2 SYGVKD. V was trimmed by 2 bases and J by 7 bases, leaving 11 bases between them. This CDR3 spans 13 amino acids. The CDR3 sequence: CAISELDFLEAFF. In nucleotides, the CDR3 is TGTGCCATCAGTGAGCTCGACTTTCTTGAAGCTTTCTTT.